This TCR beta chain is from a study of a mutant IDH1 vaccine in newly diagnosed glioma (dated by TCRdb to about 2021). For the study in its entirety: Vaccination was initiated 4-6 weeks after radiotherapy alone, or concurrently with temozolomide cycles in the chemotherapy-containing groups. The roughly 32 treated patients were around 60% male and about 40% female, with a mean age of approximately 40 years. Before enrollment, patients had received standard therapy of radiotherapy alone, temozolomide alone, or radiochemotherapy with temozolomide; most received the combination. The week-35 safety follow-up took place at visit V12, and the week-47 end of study took place at visit V13. Peripheral blood was drawn at six visits: V03 (baseline), V05, V07, V10, V12 and V13. Longitudinal TCRB deep sequencing was performed for some 25 treated patients wherever samples were available for exploratory analyses.

Details on this clone: Its antigen has not been determined. No base-level quality is on record; no much larger clone is a single base apart.

What the time point label conveys for this sample: week 35, safety follow-up. Every vaccine dose consisted of 300 ug of a 20-mer mutant IDH1 peptide in Montanide, administered subcutaneously together with topical imiquimod. Eight vaccinations were administered to patients in weeks 1, 3, 5, 7, 11, 15, 19 and 23, corresponding to visits V03 through V10. Donors had newly diagnosed WHO grade 3 or 4 IDH1-mutant astrocytomas with loss of nuclear ATRX. The samples were drawn from NOA16, a multicentre, single-arm, open-label phase I trial in Germany that tested a mutant IDH1 peptide vaccine in humans for the first time. Genomic DNA for TCRB sequencing was extracted from EDTA blood using the DNeasy Blood and Tissue Kit. The CDR3 holds 16 amino acids from the cysteine to the phenylalanine. CDR3 DNA is the only sequence kept; it has 48 bases, read in frame from the first base. Via the germline V gene, CDR1 is MGHRA and CDR2 YSYEKL. V was cut back by 0 bases and J by 4 bases, leaving a gap of 15 bases between them.

The library was prepared using the immunoSEQ multiplex PCR assay. Following the manufacturer's protocol, the hsTCRB Kit was used to amplify rearranged TCR beta chain sequences. TCRB libraries were sequenced on an Illumina MiSeq. The published analysis was carried out like this. The kit vendor's proprietary platform handled demultiplexing, trimming and gene mapping. This immuneACCESS table, as held by TCRdb, lists in-frame sequences with V and J called but not all clones. Of the missing ones, under half trace to an unresolved V gene in checked studies; the others have no known cause. For V, J and clone size, that table is used; D and trimming come from the DNA. This sample holds tens of thousands of clones; approximately 90% were observed only once. The ten largest clones represent around 5.7% of the sample. Results and caveats for the whole study, not just this receptor: Immune responses induced by the vaccine were seen in approximately 93% of patients across multiple MHC alleles. According to the authors, sample limitations meant that analyses of patient blood samples could not be reproduced. PBMC samples for TCRB deep sequencing were selected based on availability. Pseudoprogression appeared unrelated to alterations in the top peripheral T cell clonotypes detected by TCRB sequencing.

Rearrangement joined TRBV4-1 to TRBJ1-1; no D gene is confidently identified. This clonotype was sampled from a woman between 40 and 50 years old with glioma. The material was PBMCs, obtained from a glioma patient whose treatment included an IDH1 peptide vaccine. The nucleotide sequence reads TGCGCCAGCAGCCAAGATAAAAAAGGGCTCGGCACTGAAGCTTTCTTT. Its translation is CASSQDKKGLGTEAFF.